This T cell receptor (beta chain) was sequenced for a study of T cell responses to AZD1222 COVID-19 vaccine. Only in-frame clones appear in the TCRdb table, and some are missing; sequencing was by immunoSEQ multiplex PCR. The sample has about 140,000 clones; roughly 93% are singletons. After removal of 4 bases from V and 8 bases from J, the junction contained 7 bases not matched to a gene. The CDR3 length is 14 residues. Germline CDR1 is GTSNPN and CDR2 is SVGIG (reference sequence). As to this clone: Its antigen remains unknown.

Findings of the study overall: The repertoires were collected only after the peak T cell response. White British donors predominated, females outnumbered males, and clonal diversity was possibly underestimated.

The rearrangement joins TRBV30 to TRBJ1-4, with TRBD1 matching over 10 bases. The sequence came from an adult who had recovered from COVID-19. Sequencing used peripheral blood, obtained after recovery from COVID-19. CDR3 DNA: TGTGCCTGGACCCTGGACAGGGGGAGGGAAAAACTGTTTTTT. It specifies CAWTLDRGREKLFF.